Here is one T cell receptor (beta chain) with its context. What antigen it recognizes has not been identified. No base quality information exists; no much larger clone differs at one position. This specimen's time point label, interpreted: less than 30 weeks on oral tofacitinib. In light of the paper, this sample's treatment or condition label describes: oral pan-JAK inhibitor, 5-10 mg twice daily. Lesional scalp punch biopsies and peripheral blood were collected from alopecia areata patients. PBMCs were isolated by density centrifugation and stained for CD3, CD4 and CD8, and CD4+ and CD8+ T cells were sorted on a FACSAria. The data derive from a study of CD8+ T cells in alopecia areata (dated by TCRdb to the late 2010s). Regarding the study in general: Treated patients were enrolled in an open-label pilot trial of oral tofacitinib at 5 to 10 mg twice daily for moderate-to-severe alopecia areata. High-throughput TCRbeta sequencing was used to examine T cell clonal expansion in alopecia areata in both the C3H/HeJ mouse model and human patients. immunoSEQ multiplex PCR using 35 Vbeta forward primers and 13 Jbeta reverse primers was used to amplify TCRbeta CDR3 regions. Scalp tissue and sorted CD4+ and CD8+ peripheral blood T cells from patchy and totalis/universalis alopecia areata patients and from healthy controls were covered by human TCRbeta sequencing. RNA came from the PAXgene miRNA kit for fixed scalp, the miRNeasy kit for PBMCs, and the RNeasy kit for mouse skin. Clonality in the scalp was compared among normal scalp (n=4), patchy alopecia areata scalp (n=8), and alopecia totalis/universalis scalp (n=8). The SALT score, which quantifies the percentage of affected scalp surface area, was used to measure disease severity in treated patients. Tofacitinib was given for 6 to 18 months, followed by 6 months of follow-up off drug to assess delayed response and recurrence. Biopsies were taken from tofacitinib-treated patients at baseline and again at 4 and 24 weeks into treatment, and several of those patients also had a later scalp biopsy. General conclusions and limits of the study: During tofacitinib treatment, many expanded lesional clones stuck around in both scalp and blood, and this persistence may partly explain why relapse happens after treatment is stopped. With tofacitinib, both scalp clonality and the number of expanded CD8+ clones among the top 100 scalp clones went down significantly. Lesional scalp, especially in alopecia totalis/universalis, showed higher clonality and more expanded CD8+ clones than normal scalp, suggesting antigenic drive. Because the treated cohort was small and included a single nonresponder, larger studies are needed to assess links between baseline CD8+ expansion and response. Unlike mouse skin, which is dominated by gammadelta T cells, normal human skin has resident alphabeta T cells that are also sequenced, and this complicates analysis of the scalp TCR repertoire. Compared with mice, TCR sequences shared between patients were less clear, possibly partly because of HLA diversity across the patient population.

The method was the immunoSEQ multiplex PCR assay. To provide template for TCR sequencing, every sample had RNA extracted and reverse transcribed into cDNA. SuperScript III was used to make first-strand cDNA, primed with a 2:1 mix of oligo-dT and random hexamers. A synthetic immune receptor repertoire was used to gauge amplification bias, and whatever bias remained was removed computationally. The source study handled its data this way. After raw reads were preprocessed to remove errors, the CDR3 was defined following IMGT conventions as running from the conserved cysteine to phenylalanine. Clonality was computed by normalizing Shannon entropy by log2 of the number of productive unique TCRs and subtracting the result from 1. CD4 or CD8 identity of scalp clones was inferred by cross-referencing scalp TCRbeta sequences with sorted blood CD4 and CD8 repertoires. Entries here come from immuneACCESS through TCRdb and include only in-frame sequences with V and J called. Some clones fail to appear in such tables; in the studies checked, an unresolved V gene covers under half of the shortfall, and the cause of the remainder is unknown. V, J and clone size reflect that table, while D and trimming were determined from the DNA. This sample is represented by some 80,000 clones; around 61% of them were singletons. About 20% of the sample is held by the ten biggest clonotypes.

The specimen comprised CD8+ T cells sorted from blood, sampled at week 24, from a patient treated with tofacitinib. This sequence originates from a human donor with alopecia areata.

The CDR3 here reads CASSEAGGAQYF. The sequenced DNA is TGTGCCAGCAGTGAAGCCGGGGGGGCGCAGTATTTT. The sequence joins TRBV25-1 to TRBJ2-3; TRBD2 agrees with 8 junctional bases. Taken from cysteine to phenylalanine, the CDR3 has 12 residues. The retained sequence is limited to the CDR3, 36 bases, with the frame set at the first base. At the junction V is shortened by 2 bases and J by 10 bases; bases outside the gene matches: 2. CDR1 and CDR2, looked up from the germline V gene, are MGHDK and SYGVNS.